This TCR beta chain was captured in a study of blood T cell repertoires in COVID-19. The overall study: Sites across the United States, Italy and Spain contributed samples from acute and convalescent COVID-19. PBMCs, B-cell-depleted T cells, or T cells were the source of the cDNA or gDNA that made up the material.

The germline CDR1 and CDR2 sequences are MGHRA and YSYEKL. The CDR3 consists of 15 residues. The V and J ends lost 2 bases and 7 bases respectively, with 14 bases between them. Here immunoSEQ multiplex PCR was the method, and the copy in TCRdb shows in-frame clones only, minus some. The profile shows some 390,000 clones, more than 85% of them singletons. The genes are TRBV4-1 and TRBJ2-2; maybe TRBD2 (6 bases). The clonotype comes from a human donor in a cohort sampled during active COVID-19. The material sequenced was peripheral blood. Here the CDR3 DNA reads TGCGCCAGCAGCCAACCGGGACTTTCGTACGGGGAGCTGTTTTTT. This sequence encodes CASSQPGLSYGELFF.